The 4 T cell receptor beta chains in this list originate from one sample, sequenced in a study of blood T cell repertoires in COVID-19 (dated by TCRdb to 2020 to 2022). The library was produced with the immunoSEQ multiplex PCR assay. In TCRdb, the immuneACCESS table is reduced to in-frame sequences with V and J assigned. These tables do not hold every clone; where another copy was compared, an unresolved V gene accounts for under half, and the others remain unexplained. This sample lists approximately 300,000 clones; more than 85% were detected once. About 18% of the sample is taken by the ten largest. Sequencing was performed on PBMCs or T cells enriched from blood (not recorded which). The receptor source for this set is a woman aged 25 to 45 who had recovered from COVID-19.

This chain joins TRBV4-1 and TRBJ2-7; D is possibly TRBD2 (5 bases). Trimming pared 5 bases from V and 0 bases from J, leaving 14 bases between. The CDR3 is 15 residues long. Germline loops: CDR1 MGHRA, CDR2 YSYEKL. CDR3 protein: CASSNLGDNSYEQYF. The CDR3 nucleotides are TGCGCCAGCAGCAACCTCGGGGATAACTCCTACGAGCAGTACTTC.

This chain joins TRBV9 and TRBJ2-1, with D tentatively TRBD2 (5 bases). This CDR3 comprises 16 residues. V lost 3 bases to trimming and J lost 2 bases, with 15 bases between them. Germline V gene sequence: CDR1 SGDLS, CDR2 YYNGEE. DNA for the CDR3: TGTGCCAGCAGCGCCCGGGGTGATTTGGCCTACAATGAGCAGTTCTTC. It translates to CASSARGDLAYNEQFF.

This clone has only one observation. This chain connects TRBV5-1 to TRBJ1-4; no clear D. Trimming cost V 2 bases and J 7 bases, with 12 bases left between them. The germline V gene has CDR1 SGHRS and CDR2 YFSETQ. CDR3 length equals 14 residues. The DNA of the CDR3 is TGCGCCAGCAGCTTTGGAGGGTTAGGTGAAAAACTGTTTTTT. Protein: CASSFGGLGEKLFF. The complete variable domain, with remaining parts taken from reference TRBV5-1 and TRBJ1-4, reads KAGVTQTPRYLIKTRGQQVTLSCSPISGHRSVSWYQQTPGQGLQFLFEYFSETQRNKGNFPGRFSGRQFSNSRSEMNVSTLELGDSALYLCASSFGGLGEKLFFGSGTQLSVL.

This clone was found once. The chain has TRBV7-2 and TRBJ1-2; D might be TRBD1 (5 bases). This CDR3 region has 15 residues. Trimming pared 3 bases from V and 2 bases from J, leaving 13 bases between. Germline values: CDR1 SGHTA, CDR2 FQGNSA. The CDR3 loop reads CASSFSYGGNYGYTF. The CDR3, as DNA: TGTGCCAGCAGCTTTTCTTATGGGGGGAACTATGGCTACACCTTC.